This T cell receptor (beta chain) was found in a study of T-cell reconstitution after alpha-beta-depleted transplantation in children. V dropped 2 bases and J dropped 3 bases, with 10 bases sitting between them. The CDR3 is made up of 14 amino acids. The TCRbeta library incorporated unique molecular identifiers. TCRdb reprocessed the PCR reads via MiXCR and lists one record per CDR3 protein. The data contain hundreds of thousands of distinct CDR3 sequences, 10% to 15% of them singletons. The TCR originated in a human donor who donated a stem cell graft to a child with Fanconi anemia. The rearrangement links TRBV12-3 or TRBV12-4 to TRBJ1-2, with D possibly matching TRBD1 (5 bases). Sequences were derived from PBMCs, sampled from the stem cell graft. The CDR3 DNA is TGTGCCAGCAGTTTACGGGGACCTCACTATGGCTACACCTTC. Translation gives CASSLRGPHYGYTF.